Listed below are T cell receptor beta chains from one sample, sequenced in a study of CD8 T cells in Susac syndrome. TCRdb itself ran the immunoSEQ multiplex PCR reads through MiXCR, one entry per CDR3 protein. The sample has fewer than 350,000 distinct CDR3 sequences, approximately 85% seen once. The sequenced sample was CD8+ T cells from PBMCs. The source of these receptors is a human donor with multiple sclerosis. CDR3s include the opening cysteine and the closing phenylalanine or tryptophan. Fields, in order: V gene, clone size, D gene, J gene, CDR3 protein, CDR3 DNA. A D gene is named only where the DNA matches it firmly. Not all rows give a size; the values are once, few, many and, for expanded clones, a class.

TRBV4-3	-	-	TRBJ1-2	CASSHTTVGDGGYTF	TGCGCCAGCAGCCACACTACAGTCGGTGATGGTGGCTACACCTTC
TRBV7-9	-	-	TRBJ1-3	CASMGTHWGNTIYF	TGTGCCAGCATGGGGACTCACTGGGGAAACACCATATATTTT
TRBV29-1	-	-	TRBJ2-7	CSVEWGHRPYEQYF	TGCAGCGTTGAATGGGGGCACCGACCCTACGAGCAGTACTTC
TRBV11-2	-	TRBD2	TRBJ2-2	CASSLVVLAGVTGELFF	TGTGCCAGCAGCTTAGTGGTTCTAGCGGGAGTCACCGGGGAGCTGTTTTTT
TRBV6-6	-	-	TRBJ2-1	CASSSGQVNEQFF	TGTGCCAGCAGTTCCGGGCAGGTCAATGAGCAGTTCTTC
TRBV6-5	-	TRBD2	TRBJ2-3	CASSSSGPSTDTQYF	TGTGCCAGCAGTTCTAGCGGTCCTAGCACAGATACGCAGTATTTT
TRBV7-8	-	TRBD2	TRBJ2-3	CASSDRLAEGTDTQYF	TGTGCCAGCAGCGACCGACTAGCGGAGGGCACAGATACGCAGTATTTT
TRBV2	-	-	TRBJ1-5	CAIGERNQPQHF	TGTGCCATCGGGGAGCGGAATCAGCCCCAGCATTTT
TRBV7-9	once	-	TRBJ1-5	CASNMGNQPQHF	TGTGCCAGCAATATGGGCAATCAGCCCCAGCATTTT
TRBV7-9	few	-	TRBJ2-3	CASSLALDSTDTQYF	TGTGCCAGCAGCTTAGCGCTTGACAGCACAGATACGCAGTATTTT
TRBV30	once	TRBD2	TRBJ2-1	CAWSGLAGHNEQFF	TGTGCCTGGAGTGGACTAGCGGGACACAATGAGCAGTTCTTC
TRBV20-1	-	TRBD2	TRBJ2-7	CSAWKGTSGDDEQYF	TGCAGTGCTTGGAAGGGGACTAGCGGGGACGACGAGCAGTACTTC
TRBV7-9	-	-	TRBJ2-7	CASSERDSLREQYF	TGTGCCAGCAGCGAAAGGGACTCCCTCCGGGAGCAGTACTTC
TRBV12-3/TRBV12-4	once	-	TRBJ1-5	CASSFGQGSQPQHF	TGTGCCAGCAGTTTCGGTCAGGGGAGCCAGCCCCAGCATTTT
TRBV15	once	-	TRBJ2-5	CATSRPDPPVETQYF	TGTGCCACCAGCAGACCCGACCCACCCGTAGAGACCCAGTACTTC
TRBV5-4	-	-	TRBJ2-7	CASSAGLRWYEQYF	TGTGCCAGCAGCGCGGGACTCCGCTGGTACGAGCAGTACTTC
TRBV18	-	TRBD1	TRBJ2-7	CASSPGTGGHEQYF	TGTGCCAGCTCACCGGGGACAGGAGGACACGAGCAGTACTTC
TRBV27	-	TRBD2	TRBJ2-3	CASSLIGRGWRGADTQYF	TGTGCCAGCAGTTTAATCGGGAGGGGATGGAGGGGTGCAGATACGCAGTATTTT
TRBV14	-	-	TRBJ1-2	CASSQENFEDYGYTF	TGTGCCAGCAGCCAAGAAAACTTCGAGGACTATGGCTACACCTTC
TRBV6-5	-	-	TRBJ2-1	CASSYLWGVKGSSYNEQFF	TGTGCCAGCAGTTATTTATGGGGTGTGAAGGGGTCCTCCTACAATGAGCAGTTCTTC
TRBV7-9	-	TRBD1	TRBJ2-7	CASSFLPPGQGTYEQYF	TGTGCCAGCAGCTTTCTACCGCCGGGACAGGGGACCTACGAGCAGTACTTC
TRBV27	-	-	TRBJ2-3	CASSLFGGSTDTQYF	TGTGCCAGCAGTTTATTTGGGGGAAGCACAGATACGCAGTATTTT
TRBV10-3	-	TRBD2	TRBJ2-3	CAISEGLGGSGTDTQYF	TGTGCCATCAGTGAAGGGTTGGGCGGGAGTGGGACAGATACGCAGTATTTT
TRBV7-4	-	-	TRBJ2-5	CASRHRETQYF	TGTGCCAGCCGACATCGCGAGACCCAGTACTTC
TRBV27	-	-	TRBJ1-5	CASSFGINQPQHF	TGTGCCAGCAGTTTTGGGATCAATCAGCCCCAGCATTTT
TRBV4-1	-	-	TRBJ2-1	CASSQDSGGGGNEQFF	TGCGCCAGCAGCCAAGATTCAGGGGGAGGAGGCAATGAGCAGTTCTTC
TRBV2	-	TRBD1	TRBJ1-2	CASNGMGQGFINYGYTF	TGTGCCAGCAACGGGATGGGACAGGGCTTCATTAACTATGGCTACACCTTC